These 4 T cell receptor beta chains share one sample of origin, sequenced in a study of T-cell reconstitution after alpha-beta-depleted transplantation in children. Unique molecular identifiers tagged the TCRbeta library. TCRdb analysed the PCR reads with MiXCR anew, one entry per CDR3 protein. The data contain 280,000 or so distinct CDR3 sequences, more than 9% of them singletons. The input for sequencing was peripheral blood, taken 180 days after TCRalphabeta/CD19-depleted stem cell transplant. These receptors all come from a male patient aged 2-15 years who had a stem cell transplant for chronic granulomatous disease, so the T cells may come from the graft donor.

This clonotype showed up many times. The V call is TRBV29-1, the J call TRBJ2-1, with TRBD2 matching 10 bases. This CDR3 has 15 residues. Trimming removed 6 bases from V and 8 bases from J; junction bases left unmatched: 13. Germline values: CDR1 SQVTM, CDR2 ANQGSEA. This chain's CDR3 is CSVSYSGRLGDEQFF. DNA of the CDR3: TGCAGCGTATCCTATAGCGGGAGGCTCGGCGATGAGCAGTTCTTC.

This clonotype was counted many times. The rearrangement joins TRBV10-3 to TRBJ2-7, with D tentatively TRBD2 (6 bases). Trimming left V 0 bases short and J 3 bases short, with 21 bases between. Germline V gene lookup returns CDR1 ENHRY and CDR2 SYGVKD. The length of the CDR3 is 18 residues. CDR3 residues: CAISESETSSRFGYEQYF. Here the CDR3 DNA reads TGTGCCATCAGTGAGTCCGAAACTAGCTCCCGATTTGGCTACGAGCAGTACTTC.

This clonotype showed up many times. The gene calls are TRBV7-2 and TRBJ2-7, with a weak D call TRBD1 (6 bases). Germline-derived CDR1 and CDR2 are SGHTA and FQGNSA. This CDR3 is built from 12 residues. The V end lost 6 bases, the J end lost 0 bases, and 6 bases lay between the germline ends. CDR3 DNA sequence: TGTGCCAGCAGACAGGGCTCCTACGAGCAGTACTTC. Translated: CASRQGSYEQYF.

The V and J genes are TRBV18 and TRBJ1-2; 9 nucleotides align to TRBD1. The CDR3 runs 17 residues. Germline loops: CDR1 KGHSH, CDR2 LQKENI. Trimming cost V 3 bases and J 9 bases; bases outside gene matches: 17. The CDR3 DNA sequence: TGTGCCAGCTCACCCGGGACAGGGACACTTGGTGTTGGCAGCTACACCTTC. Its protein is CASSPGTGTLGVGSYTF. The variable domain in full, completed from reference TRBV18 and TRBJ1-2, reads NAGVMQNPRHLVRRRGQEARLRCSPMKGHSHVYWYRQLPEEGLKFMVYLQKENIIDESGMPKERFSAEFPKEGPSILRIQQVVRGDSAAYFCASSPGTGTLGVGSYTFGSGTRLTVV.